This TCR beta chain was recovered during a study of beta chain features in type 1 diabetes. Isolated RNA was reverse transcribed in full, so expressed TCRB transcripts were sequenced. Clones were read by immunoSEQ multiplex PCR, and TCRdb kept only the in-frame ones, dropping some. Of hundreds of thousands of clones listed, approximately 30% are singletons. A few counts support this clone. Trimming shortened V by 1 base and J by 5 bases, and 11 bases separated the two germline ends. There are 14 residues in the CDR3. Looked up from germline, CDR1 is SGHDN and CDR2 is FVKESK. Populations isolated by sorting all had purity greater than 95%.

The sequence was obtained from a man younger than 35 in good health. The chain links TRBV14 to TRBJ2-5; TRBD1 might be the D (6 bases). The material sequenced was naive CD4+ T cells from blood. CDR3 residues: CASSQAGAAETQYF. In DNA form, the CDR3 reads TGTGCCAGCAGCCAAGCAGGGGCAGCGGAGACCCAGTACTTC.